The 9 T cell receptor beta chains reported below all come from one sample, sequenced in a study of blood T cell repertoires in COVID-19. Here immunoSEQ multiplex PCR was the method, and the copy in TCRdb shows in-frame clones only, minus some. The sample includes 95,000 to 120,000 clones, about 83% of them seen just once. The sample consisted of peripheral blood. Every receptor here comes from a woman between 65 and 79 years old with acute or convalescent COVID-19.

The DNA of the CDR3 is TGTGCCAGTAGTATAGGGACTAGACTTGGAGATACGCAGTATTTT. Translated, it gives CASSIGTRLGDTQYF. This rearrangement joins TRBV19 to TRBJ2-3; 7 nucleotides line up with TRBD2. Germline loops: CDR1 LNHDA, CDR2 SQIVND (reference sequence). The CDR3 consists of 15 residues. The V segment lost 1 base and the J segment 5 bases; nucleotides outside the gene matches: 6. Supplemented by reference TRBV19 and TRBJ2-3, the full variable domain reads DGGITQSPKYLFRKEGQNVTLSCEQNLNHDAMYWYRQDPGQGLRLIYYSQIVNDFQKGDIAEGYSVSREKKESFPLTVTSAQKNPTAFYLCASSIGTRLGDTQYFGPGTRLTVL.

The J gene is TRBJ2-1, the V gene TRBV7-2, with 11 bases fitting TRBD2. The germline V gene has CDR1 SGHTA and CDR2 FQGNSA. The V segment lost 5 bases and the J segment 15 bases; nucleotides outside the gene matches: 9. This CDR3 is 13 amino acids long. CDR3 sequence (DNA): TGTGCCAGCAGCACTAGCGGGGGTTTACTTCCGTTCTTC. Encoded protein: CASSTSGGLLPFF.

The J gene is TRBJ2-7, the V gene TRBV7-8, with TRBD2 identical over 12 bases. The V gene end was trimmed by 10 bases and the J gene end by 6 bases; junction bases not matched to a gene: 10. This CDR3 region has 14 residues. Germline-derived CDR1 and CDR2 are SGHVS and FQNEAQ. The CDR3: CATRGLAGSPEQYF. Here the CDR3 DNA reads TGTGCCACCCGGGGACTAGCGGGTTCACCCGAGCAGTACTTC.

The CDR3 nucleotides are TGCGCCAGCAGCTCTCTGACTAGCGGGAGGTCAGATACGCAGTATTTT. This sequence encodes CASSSLTSGRSDTQYF. The chain employs TRBV5-1 and TRBJ2-3; 13 bases align to TRBD2. Germline V gene sequence: CDR1 SGHRS, CDR2 YFSETQ. This CDR3 has 16 amino acids. Trimming at V came to 3 bases and at J to 4 bases, leaving 5 bases not matched to a gene.

The chain links TRBV12-1 to TRBJ1-5; the table's D call, TRBD1, has no DNA check behind it. TRBV12-1 is a pseudogene. This CDR3 spans 17 amino acids. This chain's CDR3 is CASSFCHSTNGNQPQHF. The CDR3 region has the DNA TGTGCCAGCAGCTTCTGCCACAGCACCAACGGTAATCAGCCCCAGCATTTT.

The chain uses TRBV7-9 and TRBJ1-2, with TRBD1 matching over 7 bases. Germline assignment: CDR1 SEHNR and CDR2 FQNEAQ (reference sequence). The CDR3 loop spans 17 amino acids. The V gene end was trimmed by 5 bases and the J gene end by 0 bases; junction bases not matched to a gene: 12. The CDR3: CASSHPRGEEANYGYTF. The CDR3, as DNA: TGTGCCAGCAGCCACCCCAGGGGGGAGGAGGCTAACTATGGCTACACCTTC.

This chain uses TRBV19 with TRBJ1-2; 9 bases align to TRBD1. The CDR3 has 17 residues. Germline V gives CDR1 LNHDA, CDR2 SQIVND (reference sequence). Trimming took 6 bases from V and 1 from J; bases not matched to a gene: 12. CDR3 in DNA: TGTGCCAGTAGACCGGGACAGGGCCGTCGTATTAACTATGGCTACACCTTC. Protein: CASRPGQGRRINYGYTF.

The chain has TRBV9 and TRBJ2-1, with a possible D match to TRBD2 (6 bases). Germline lookup yields CDR1 SGDLS and CDR2 YYNGEE. This CDR3 spans 15 amino acids. V was trimmed by 2 bases and J by 6 bases, leaving 15 bases between them. The CDR3 DNA follows: TGTGCCAGCAGCGTTACAGACGCGGGACCCAATGAGCAGTTCTTC. Translation gives CASSVTDAGPNEQFF.

The chain is built from TRBV28 and TRBJ2-7, with 8 bases matching TRBD2. V was clipped by 6 bases and J by 5 bases; unmatched bases: 6. The CDR3 runs 13 residues. CDR1 is MDHEN, CDR2 SYDVKM, per germline. In DNA form, the CDR3 reads TGTGCCAGCAGGGGCGGGAGGTGGAACGAGCAGTACTTC. As protein: CASRGGRWNEQYF.